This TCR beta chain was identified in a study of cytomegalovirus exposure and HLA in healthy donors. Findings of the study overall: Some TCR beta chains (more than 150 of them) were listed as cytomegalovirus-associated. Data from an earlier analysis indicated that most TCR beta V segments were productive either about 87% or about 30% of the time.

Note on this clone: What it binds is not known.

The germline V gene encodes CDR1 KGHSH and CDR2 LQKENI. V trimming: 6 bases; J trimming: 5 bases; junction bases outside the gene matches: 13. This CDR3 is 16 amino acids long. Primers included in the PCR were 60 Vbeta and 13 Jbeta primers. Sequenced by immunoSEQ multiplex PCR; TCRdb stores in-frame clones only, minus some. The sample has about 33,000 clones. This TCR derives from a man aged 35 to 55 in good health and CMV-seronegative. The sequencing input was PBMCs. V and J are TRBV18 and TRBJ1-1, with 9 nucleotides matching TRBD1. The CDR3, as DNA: TGTGCCAGCTCCAATTACGCGGGGACAGGGCGGACTGAAGCTTTCTTT. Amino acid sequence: CASSNYAGTGRTEAFF. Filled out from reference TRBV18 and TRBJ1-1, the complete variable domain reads NAGVMQNPRHLVRRRGQEARLRCSPMKGHSHVYWYRQLPEEGLKFMVYLQKENIIDESGMPKERFSAEFPKEGPSILRIQQVVRGDSAAYFCASSNYAGTGRTEAFFGQGTRLTVV.